This T cell receptor (beta chain) stems from a study of early T cells in non-severe SARS-CoV-2 infection. Study in general: Sequencing input comprised bulk RNA from unsorted whole blood; chain pairing was not available. Study observations and caveats: Using VDJdb, the matching emphasized anti-spike CD8 responses while missing private and CD4 specificities.

J lost 7 bases, V lost 7 bases, and 15 bases had no gene match. The CDR3 length is 17 residues. MiXCR, run by TCRdb on the 5' RACE reads, gives a single entry per CDR3 protein. There are about 100,000 distinct CDR3 sequences in the sample; roughly 13% occur only once, and roughly 6.2% lies in the top ten. Of note for this clonotype: Its matching antigen is unknown.

This TCR derives from an adult who was a healthcare worker with PCR-confirmed SARS-CoV-2 infection or an uninfected control (not recorded which). The gene calls are TRBV12-3 or TRBV12-4 and TRBJ2-2; 10 bases map to TRBD2. Sample: whole blood. CDR3 bases: TGTGCCAGCACCACCAGACTAGCGGGTATTAGCGACGGGGAGCTGTTTTTT. Its translation: CASTTRLAGISDGELFF.